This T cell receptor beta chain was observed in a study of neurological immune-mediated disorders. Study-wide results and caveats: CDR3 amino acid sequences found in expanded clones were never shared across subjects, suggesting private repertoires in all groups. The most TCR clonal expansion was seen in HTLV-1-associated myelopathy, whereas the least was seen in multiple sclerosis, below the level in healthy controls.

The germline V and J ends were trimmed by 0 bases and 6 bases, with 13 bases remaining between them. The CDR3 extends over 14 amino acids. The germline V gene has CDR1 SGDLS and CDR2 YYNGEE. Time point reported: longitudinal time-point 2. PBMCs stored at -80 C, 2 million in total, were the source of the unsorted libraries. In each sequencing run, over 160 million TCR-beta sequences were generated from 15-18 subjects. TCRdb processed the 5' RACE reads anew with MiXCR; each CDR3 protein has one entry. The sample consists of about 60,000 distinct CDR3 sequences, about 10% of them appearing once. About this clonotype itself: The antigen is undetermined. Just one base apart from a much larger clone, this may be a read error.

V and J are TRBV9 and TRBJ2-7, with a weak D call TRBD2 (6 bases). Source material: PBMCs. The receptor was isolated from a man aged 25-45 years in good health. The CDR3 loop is CASSVGHMGGEQYF. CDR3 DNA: TGTGCCAGCAGCGTAGGCCACATGGGAGGCGAGCAGTACTTC.